These 30 T cell receptor beta chains were sequenced from one sample in a study of cytomegalovirus exposure and HLA in healthy donors. With 60 Vbeta and 13 Jbeta primers, the PCR was carried out. Here immunoSEQ multiplex PCR was the method, and the copy in TCRdb shows in-frame clones only, minus some. The sample includes approximately 160,000 clones, about three quarters of them seen just once. What was sequenced was PBMCs. The source is a man in his late teens or twenties in good health and CMV-seronegative.

Only one count was recorded for this clone. This sequence joins TRBV19 and TRBJ1-2; 7 positions agree with TRBD1. The CDR3 has 16 residues. The V segment lost 5 bases and the J segment 8 bases; nucleotides outside the gene matches: 17. Per the germline V gene, CDR1 is LNHDA and CDR2 is SQIVND (reference sequence). The CDR3 is CASSPGDSPISYGYTF. The CDR3, as DNA: TGTGCCAGTAGTCCAGGGGACAGTCCGATAAGCTACGGCTACACCTTC.

This chain uses TRBV6-1 with TRBJ2-3; maybe TRBD2 (5 bases). V was cut by 3 bases and J by 4 bases, with 8 bases left in between. The CDR3 loop spans 13 amino acids. Germline CDR1 MNHNS, CDR2 SASEGT. Written as DNA, the CDR3 is TGTGCCAGCAGTGAGGGAGCGGCAGATACGCAGTATTTT. Translating it yields CASSEGAADTQYF.

The V and J genes are TRBV13 and TRBJ2-7, with TRBD2 as a possible D gene (5 bases). The CDR3 sequence is 13 residues long. Germline lookup yields CDR1 PRHDT and CDR2 FYEKMQ (reference sequence). Trimming removed 3 bases at V and 4 bases at J, with 10 bases between. The CDR3 protein is CASSFATSYEQYF. CDR3 DNA: TGTGCCAGCAGCTTCGCCACTAGTTACGAGCAGTACTTC.

CDR3 sequence: CASSLVSGGEQFF. The CDR3 nucleotides are TGTGCCAGCAGCTTAGTGAGCGGGGGTGAGCAGTTCTTC. The gene calls are TRBV7-2 and TRBJ2-1; 8 bases match TRBD2. Trimming took 1 base from V and 9 from J; bases not matched to a gene: 2. Looked up from germline, CDR1 is SGHTA and CDR2 is FQGNSA. CDR3 length: 13 residues.

The gene calls are TRBV11-2 and TRBJ2-5; tentatively, D is TRBD2 (7 bases). The end of the DNA is better explained by TRBJ2-7, so the J call may be wrong. Germline lookup yields CDR1 SGHAT and CDR2 FQNNGV. CDR3 length: 16 amino acids. The CDR3 DNA is TGTGCCAGCAGCTTAATGTCGGGGGGACACCACTACGAGCAGTACTTC. It specifies CASSLMSGGHHYEQYF.

The chain couples TRBV5-1 to TRBJ2-3; D unclear. Trimming pared 0 bases from V and 0 bases from J, leaving 8 bases between. Germline V gives CDR1 SGHRS, CDR2 YFSETQ. The CDR3 contains 15 residues. The CDR3 reads CASSLVPGSTDTQYF. The CDR3 DNA reads TGCGCCAGCAGCTTGGTCCCCGGTAGCACAGATACGCAGTATTTT.

This clone occurred a few times. This sequence joins TRBV5-5 and TRBJ2-4, with 9 bases matching TRBD1. CDR1 and CDR2 (germline): SGHKS, YYEKEE (reference sequence). The CDR3 length is 15 residues. The V and J ends lost 4 bases and 7 bases, in that order; junction bases with no gene match: 9. DNA of the CDR3: TGTGCCAGCAGCCTCTCGGGACAGGGCGGGAACATTCAGTACTTC. Its translation is CASSLSGQGGNIQYF.

The V and J genes are TRBV13 and TRBJ2-7, with 7 bases identical to TRBD2. The junction had 4 bases not matched to a gene; V was cut back by 5 bases and J by 6 bases. This CDR3 region has 12 residues. Germline loops: CDR1 PRHDT, CDR2 FYEKMQ (reference sequence). CDR3 amino acids: CASSQGGVEQYF. For the CDR3, the DNA is TGTGCCAGCAGCCAGGGAGGGGTCGAGCAGTACTTC.

V gene TRBV27 combines with J gene TRBJ2-1, with 11 bases aligning to TRBD2. CDR1 is MNHEY and CDR2 is SMNVEV in the germline V gene (reference sequence). This CDR3 comprises 13 residues. This CDR3 reads CATGTSGYNEQFF. As DNA, the CDR3 is TGTGCAACCGGGACTAGCGGTTACAATGAGCAGTTCTTC.

This clone was counted a few times. This chain joins TRBV25-1 and TRBJ2-3; 8 bases align to TRBD1. The CDR3 sequence is 15 residues long. The V gene's germline CDR1 is MGHDK and CDR2 SYGVNS. V gave up 3 bases and J gave up 1 base; unmatched junction bases: 3. In DNA, the CDR3 is TGTGCCAGCAGTGAGACAGGGGTCGGCACAGATACGCAGTATTTT. It codes for CASSETGVGTDTQYF.

This clone was recorded once. The V and J genes are TRBV19 and TRBJ2-2; TRBD1 aligns across 9 bases. V shed 4 bases and J 0 bases; nucleotides not matched to a gene: 3. This CDR3 region has 16 residues. Per the germline V gene, CDR1 is LNHDA and CDR2 is SQIVND (reference sequence). DNA of the CDR3: TGTGCCAGTAGTAGATACAGGGGGCCGAACACCGGGGAGCTGTTTTTT. Encoded protein: CASSRYRGPNTGELFF.

The gene calls are TRBV7-2 and TRBJ2-7; 12 bases are a match to TRBD2. Losses at the gene ends were 5 bases for V and 4 bases for J; bases not matched to a gene: 15. CDR3 length: 18 residues. CDR1 is SGHTA and CDR2 is FQGNSA in the germline V gene. The DNA for the CDR3 is TGTGCCAGCAGCCAAGATACCAGGGGACTAGCGGGTCTTTACGAGCAGTACTTC. This encodes CASSQDTRGLAGLYEQYF.

This chain links TRBV7-8 with TRBJ2-7; a weak D match, TRBD1 (6 bases). The CDR3 contains 14 residues. V lost 8 bases and J 3 bases, leaving 17 bases between the germline ends. CDR1 and CDR2 (germline): SGHVS, FQNEAQ. CDR3 nucleotides: TGTGCCAGCGGAATCCGGGACAACGACTACGAGCAGTACTTC. It translates to CASGIRDNDYEQYF.

The chain links TRBV9 to TRBJ2-3; D is uncertain. Trimming stripped 0 bases from V and 4 bases from J, with 12 bases between. Germline V gives CDR1 SGDLS, CDR2 YYNGEE. CDR3 size: 15 residues. As DNA, the CDR3 is TGTGCCAGCAGCGTAGACCCGGTAGTCGCAGATACGCAGTATTTT. As protein: CASSVDPVVADTQYF.

In its sample, this clone was seen a few times. This chain connects TRBV7-8 to TRBJ2-5, with 10 bases matching TRBD1. Trimming removed 5 bases from V and 6 bases from J; junction bases left unmatched: 3. This CDR3 spans 13 amino acids. Germline values: CDR1 SGHVS, CDR2 FQNEAQ. CDR3 DNA: TGTGCCAGCAGCCGACAGGGGGCCAAGACCCAGTACTTC. This gives the protein CASSRQGAKTQYF.

The chain is built from TRBV15 and TRBJ2-5, with D uncertain. The CDR3 loop spans 13 amino acids. V dropped 0 bases and J dropped 2 bases, with 4 bases sitting between them. Germline V gene lookup returns CDR1 LNHNV and CDR2 YYDKDF (reference sequence). CDR3 sequence (DNA): TGTGCCACCAGCAGAGACCAACAAGAGACCCAGTACTTC. It is translated as CATSRDQQETQYF.

J is TRBJ2-1 and V is TRBV6-5; 10 nucleotides align to TRBD2. Trimming at V came to 5 bases and at J to 9 bases, leaving 10 bases not matched to a gene. The CDR3 runs 15 residues. Germline V gene sequence: CDR1 MNHEY, CDR2 SVGAGI. The CDR3 bases are TGTGCCAGCAGTCCAACCCCTAGCGGGAGTACTGAGCAGTTCTTC. The encoded protein is CASSPTPSGSTEQFF.

The chain couples TRBV11-2 to TRBJ1-2; D is ambiguous. Germline-derived CDR1 and CDR2 are SGHAT and FQNNGV. The V end lost 3 bases, the J end lost 7 bases, and 12 bases lay between the germline ends. The CDR3 covers 13 residues. The CDR3 region has the DNA TGTGCCAGCAGCTTGGGGAGGAATCGTGGCTACACCTTC. Its translation: CASSLGRNRGYTF.

This clone was counted a few times. The genes are TRBV7-2 and TRBJ2-5, with a weak D call TRBD2 (5 bases). Germline V gives CDR1 SGHTA, CDR2 FQGNSA. V was pared by 5 bases and J by 5 bases, with 9 bases between. The CDR3 has 12 residues. CDR3 protein: CASSPSGETQYF. DNA of the CDR3: TGTGCCAGCAGCCCCTCGGGGGAGACCCAGTACTTC.

Worth noting for this clone: At the DNA level, this CDR3 is encoded by other sequences in the same sample as well. The chain links TRBV5-1 to TRBJ2-1; tentatively, D is TRBD2 (6 bases). V was cut by 2 bases and J by 0 bases, with 9 bases left in between. Germline V gene data show CDR1 as SGHRS and CDR2 as YFSETQ. The CDR3 runs 15 residues. CDR3 region: CASSLSGSSYNEQFF. The CDR3 DNA reads TGCGCCAGCAGCTTAAGCGGGTCCTCCTACAATGAGCAGTTCTTC. The full variable domain, its missing parts supplied by reference TRBV5-1 and TRBJ2-1, is KAGVTQTPRYLIKTRGQQVTLSCSPISGHRSVSWYQQTPGQGLQFLFEYFSETQRNKGNFPGRFSGRQFSNSRSEMNVSTLELGDSALYLCASSLSGSSYNEQFFGPGTRLTVL.

J is TRBJ2-7 and V is TRBV12-5, with TRBD2 matching over 8 bases. The CDR3 runs 17 residues. With V trimmed by 1 base and J by 2 bases, 10 bases remained unmatched. Germline assignment: CDR1 LGHNT and CDR2 FRNRAP. This CDR3 is CASGLAPAGVITYEQYF. The CDR3 coding sequence is TGTGCTAGTGGTTTGGCCCCAGCGGGAGTGATAACCTACGAGCAGTACTTC.

The chain employs TRBV28 and TRBJ2-7; 8 nucleotides match TRBD1. The CDR3 sequence is 15 residues long. Germline assignment: CDR1 MDHEN and CDR2 SYDVKM. V trimming: 4 bases; J trimming: 3 bases; junction bases outside the gene matches: 8. CDR3 DNA sequence: TGTGCCAGCAGTTCAGGGACAGGTTCGAGCTACGAGCAGTACTTC. This codes for CASSSGTGSSYEQYF. Full variable domain (outside the CDR3, taken from reference TRBV28 and TRBJ2-7): DVKVTQSSRYLVKRTGEKVFLECVQDMDHENMFWYRQDPGLGLRLIYFSYDVKMKEKGDIPEGYSVSREKKERFSLILESASTNQTSMYLCASSSGTGSSYEQYFGPGTRLTVT.

The chain has TRBV19 and TRBJ2-3; 8 bases fit TRBD1. The V gene's germline CDR1 is LNHDA and CDR2 SQIVND (reference sequence). The CDR3 runs 15 residues. V lost 6 bases and J lost 9; bases outside the gene matches: 14. CDR3 region: CASRPPGTGLETQYF. CDR3 nucleotide sequence: TGTGCCAGTAGACCGCCCGGGACAGGTCTGGAAACGCAGTATTTT.

The rearrangement joins TRBV7-9 to TRBJ2-5, with TRBD1 matching 12 bases. With the DNA end fitting TRBJ2-7 better, the J assignment may be wrong. Germline V CDR1 and CDR2: SEHNR, FQNEAQ (reference sequence). This CDR3 region has 16 residues. CDR3 loop: CASSPQGGTGGDEQYF. The CDR3 DNA is TGTGCCAGCAGCCCCCAAGGGGGGACAGGGGGCGACGAGCAGTACTTC.

This clone occurred a few times. V gene TRBV28 combines with J gene TRBJ2-3; D call uncertain. This CDR3 comprises 12 residues. V lost 7 bases and J lost 8, with 13 bases in between. Per the germline V gene, CDR1 is MDHEN and CDR2 is SYDVKM. CDR3 coding DNA: TGTGCCAGCACCCACTCGCCGGGTACGCAGTATTTT. It yields the protein CASTHSPGTQYF.

The chain uses TRBV30 and TRBJ2-2; the match to TRBD2 covers 8 bases. J gave up 6 bases and V 4 bases, and 7 bases lay outside the gene matches. This CDR3 spans 14 amino acids. Per the germline V gene, CDR1 is GTSNPN and CDR2 is SVGIG (reference sequence). CDR3 sequence (DNA): TGTGCCTGGAAAGAGCGGGAGATACCCGGGGAGCTGTTTTTT. This encodes CAWKEREIPGELFF.

This clone has just a few counts. V is TRBV4-3 and J is TRBJ1-5; D gene uncertain. The CDR3 loop spans 15 amino acids. Germline V gene data show CDR1 as LGHNA and CDR2 as YSLEER. Trimming took 3 bases from V and 2 from J, leaving 11 bases between them. CDR3 bases: TGCGCCAGCAGCCAGACTCTGTCGGGCAATCAGCCCCAGCATTTT. Translating it yields CASSQTLSGNQPQHF.

The rearrangement links TRBV10-2 to TRBJ2-1, with D unclear. Trimming removed 0 bases at V and 9 bases at J, with 3 bases between. The CDR3 extends over 11 amino acids. Germline loops: CDR1 WSHSY, CDR2 SAAADI. The DNA of the CDR3 is TGCGCCAGCAGTGAGTCGAGTGAGCAGTTCTTC. It is translated as CASSESSEQFF.

This clone was counted at least ten times. The rearrangement links TRBV4-3 to TRBJ2-1; D is perhaps TRBD1 (6 bases). The CDR3 consists of 16 residues. CDR1 is LGHNA and CDR2 is YSLEER in the germline V gene. The V gene lost 0 bases and the J gene lost 4 bases, with 13 bases spanning the gap. CDR3 nucleotide sequence: TGCGCCAGCAGCCAAGACCAGGGGCTGGGGTACAATGAGCAGTTCTTC. It encodes CASSQDQGLGYNEQFF.

The rearrangement uses TRBV7-9 and TRBJ2-3, with TRBD2 matching over 7 bases. From germline, CDR1 is SEHNR and CDR2 FQNEAQ (reference sequence). The CDR3 runs 14 residues. Germline trimming cut 5 bases from V and 2 bases from J; bases unmatched to any gene: 4. CDR3 loop: CASSPRLATDTQYF. The CDR3 DNA is TGTGCCAGCAGCCCACGACTAGCCACAGATACGCAGTATTTT.